This T cell receptor (beta chain) is from a study of T cells in women clearing cervical HPV infection. Study at large: Case blood drawn at lesion detection; control blood after infection cleared.

TCRdb's copy holds only in-frame clones and misses some; the assay was immunoSEQ multiplex PCR. The table for this sample gives under 40,000 clones. Details on this clone: Coverage ceases 3 residues before the CDR3 finishes, and the germline J gene fills in the end.

This CDR3 region has 10 residues. With 9 bases removed from V and 3 bases from J, the gap between germline ends came to 3 bases. Germline V lookup: CDR1 SNHLY, CDR2 FYNNEI. The sequenced sample was blood buffy coat. The chain links TRBV2 to TRBJ1-3; D is unresolved. The TCR sequence derives from a woman between 18 and 69 years old with a cervical HPV16 infection that either progressed to CIN3+ or cleared (not recorded which). Incomplete CDR3 DNA: TGTGCCAGTAATGGAAACACC. It translates to CASNGNT. The full CDR3 sequence reads CASNGNTIYF.